These 24 T cell receptor beta chains share one sample of origin, sequenced in a study of yellow fever vaccine responses in identical twins. Via MiXCR, TCRdb re-called the RT-PCR reads, giving one row per CDR3 protein. The sample yields tens of thousands of distinct CDR3 sequences, roughly 80% seen once. The sample was T cells from blood (PBMCs), unsorted or a sorted subset (not recorded which), taken before or after yellow fever vaccination (not recorded which). The receptors were gathered from a woman aged 18-29 years who received the yellow fever vaccine.

The chain is built from TRBV6-6 and TRBJ2-2, with D uncertain. The CDR3 is 12 amino acids. The V end lost 8 bases, the J end lost 8 bases, and 12 bases lay between the germline ends. Looked up from germline, CDR1 is MNHNY and CDR2 is SVGAGI (reference sequence). In nucleotides, the CDR3 is TGTGCCAGCGGAATGGATTCTGGGGAGCTGTTTTTT. Translation gives CASGMDSGELFF.

The gene calls are TRBV2 and TRBJ2-5, with 7 bases lining up with TRBD1. CDR3 size: 12 residues. The V and J ends lost 10 bases and 2 bases, in that order; junction bases with no gene match: 4. Germline V gives CDR1 SNHLY, CDR2 FYNNEI. CDR3 sequence reads: CATLTGQETQYF. The CDR3 DNA follows: TGTGCCACTCTGACAGGGCAAGAGACCCAGTACTTC.

This clonotype was observed a single time. The chain carries TRBV7-1 and TRBJ2-3, with 9 nucleotides matching TRBD2. TRBV7-1 is sorted into the ORF group, with uncertain function. CDR3 length equals 16 residues. The ends lost 3 bases at V and 3 bases at J; junction bases unmatched: 7. The CDR3 is CASSSLGGGATDTQYF. CDR3 DNA: TGTGCCAGCAGCTCTCTCGGCGGGGGGGCAACAGATACGCAGTATTTT.

The V gene is TRBV19, the J gene TRBJ2-2; D gene unclear. V was shortened by 7 bases and J by 0 bases, with 12 bases between the two germline ends. This CDR3 is built from 15 residues. Germline V gives CDR1 LNHDA, CDR2 SQIVND (reference sequence). The CDR3 DNA sequence: TGTGCCAGTAAACCGGCCGGGCCGAACACCGGGGAGCTGTTTTTT. Protein sequence: CASKPAGPNTGELFF.

CDR3 sequence: CASSRADRGEQFF. CDR3 DNA sequence: TGTGCCAGTAGTAGGGCAGACAGGGGTGAGCAGTTCTTC. This chain joins TRBV19 and TRBJ2-1; 8 bases align to TRBD1. The germline CDR1 and CDR2 sequences are LNHDA and SQIVND (reference sequence). The CDR3 sequence is 13 residues long. The ends lost 4 bases at V and 9 bases at J; junction bases unmatched: 5. Full variable domain (rest looked up from reference TRBV19 and TRBJ2-1): DGGITQSPKYLFRKEGQNVTLSCEQNLNHDAMYWYRQDPGQGLRLIYYSQIVNDFQKGDIAEGYSVSREKKESFPLTVTSAQKNPTAFYLCASSRADRGEQFFGPGTRLTVL.

V usage is TRBV28 and J usage is TRBJ2-2; D perhaps matches TRBD1 (5 bases). Trimming cost V 6 bases and J 1 base, with 12 bases left between them. There are 15 residues in the CDR3. Germline V gene data show CDR1 as MDHEN and CDR2 as SYDVKM. CDR3 sequence reads: CASSTQDKNTGELFF. The CDR3 region has the DNA TGTGCCAGCAGCACTCAGGACAAGAACACCGGGGAGCTGTTTTTT.

The CDR3 bases are TGTGCCAGCAGCGAGTCTGGAGGGAATTCACCCCTCCACTTT. It is translated as CASSESGGNSPLHF. This rearrangement joins TRBV2 to TRBJ1-6, with D unclear. This CDR3 has 14 residues. Trimming cost V 6 bases and J 7 bases, with 13 bases left between them. Germline values: CDR1 SNHLY, CDR2 FYNNEI.

The V call is TRBV11-3, the J call TRBJ1-3; D possibly corresponds to TRBD1 (6 bases). V gave up 4 bases and J gave up 0 bases, with 13 bases separating them. This CDR3 comprises 16 residues. CDR1 and CDR2 from the germline V gene are SGHNT and YENEEA. The CDR3 region is CASSSRGGSSGNTIYF. CDR3 nucleotides: TGTGCCAGCAGCTCCAGGGGAGGTAGCTCTGGAAACACCATATATTTT.

This clonotype has a single count. The rearrangement uses TRBV11-1 and TRBJ2-7, with a tentative D call TRBD1 (5 bases). CDR1 is SGHAT and CDR2 is FQDESV in the germline V gene (reference sequence). V was shortened by 5 bases and J by 3 bases, with 26 bases between the two germline ends. The CDR3 length is 18 residues. As DNA, the CDR3 is TGTGCCAGCAGCCTAATCGAACAGAATATGGGGCGGAACTACGAGCAGTACGTC. Translated, it gives CASSLIEQNMGRNYEQYV.

J is TRBJ2-5 and V is TRBV14, with 7 bases aligning to TRBD1. Losses at the gene ends were 3 bases for V and 6 bases for J; bases not matched to a gene: 10. The germline V gene has CDR1 SGHDN and CDR2 FVKESK. This CDR3 has 15 amino acids. CDR3 amino acids: CASSQAYDREKTQYF. The CDR3 nucleotides are TGTGCCAGCAGCCAGGCCTATGACAGGGAGAAGACCCAGTACTTC. Complete variable domain (other parts from reference TRBV14 and TRBJ2-5): EAGVTQFPSHSVIEKGQTVTLRCDPISGHDNLYWYRRVMGKEIKFLLHFVKESKQDESGMPNNRFLAERTGGTYSTLKVQPAELEDSGVYFCASSQAYDREKTQYFGPGTRLLVL.

The gene calls are TRBV28 and TRBJ2-7; no definite D call. The CDR3 sequence is 12 residues long. Trimming cost V 6 bases and J 2 bases, with 8 bases left between them. Germline CDR1 and CDR2: MDHEN and SYDVKM. The CDR3: CASSQDPYEQYF. The CDR3 DNA follows: TGTGCCAGCAGCCAGGATCCCTACGAGCAGTACTTC.

This chain connects TRBV11-1 to TRBJ1-6; 8 bases match TRBD1. Germline loops: CDR1 SGHAT, CDR2 FQDESV (reference sequence). The CDR3 covers 13 residues. With V trimmed by 9 bases and J by 9 bases, 7 bases remained unmatched. Here the CDR3 reads CASTTGTGSPLHF. In DNA form, the CDR3 reads TGTGCCAGTACAACCGGGACAGGTTCACCCCTCCACTTT.

The V and J genes are TRBV10-3 and TRBJ1-3; TRBD1 agrees at 7 bases. The CDR3 is 16 residues long. Germline loops: CDR1 ENHRY, CDR2 SYGVKD. The V segment lost 2 bases and the J segment 0 bases; nucleotides outside the gene matches: 4. The DNA for the CDR3 is TGTGCCATCAGTGAGGAAGACAGGGTCTCTGGAAACACCATATATTTT. Translating gives CAISEEDRVSGNTIYF.

The V and J genes are TRBV9 and TRBJ2-3, with no clear D. Trimming removed 0 bases at V and 0 bases at J, with 5 bases between. Germline V gene lookup returns CDR1 SGDLS and CDR2 YYNGEE. There are 14 residues in the CDR3. This CDR3 reads CASSVAPSTDTQYF. CDR3 DNA: TGTGCCAGCAGCGTAGCCCCCAGCACAGATACGCAGTATTTT. Full variable domain (outside the CDR3, taken from reference TRBV9 and TRBJ2-3): DSGVTQTPKHLITATGQRVTLRCSPRSGDLSVYWYQQSLDQGLQFLIQYYNGEERAKGNILERFSAQQFPDLHSELNLSSLELGDSALYFCASSVAPSTDTQYFGPGTRLTVL.

The chain has TRBV11-3 and TRBJ2-5; D not certain. Germline V lookup: CDR1 SGHNT, CDR2 YENEEA. The CDR3 totals 14 residues. V lost 1 base and J 0 bases, leaving 6 bases between the germline ends. This chain's CDR3 is CASSLGQYQETQYF. CDR3 coding DNA: TGTGCCAGCAGCTTAGGGCAATACCAAGAGACCCAGTACTTC.

The rearrangement joins TRBV10-3 to TRBJ2-7; 9 nucleotides align to TRBD2. V was pared by 6 bases and J by 0 bases, with 3 bases of the junction left unmatched. Germline assignment: CDR1 ENHRY and CDR2 SYGVKD. CDR3 length equals 14 residues. The CDR3 region is CAISLLAGSYEQYF. The CDR3 coding sequence is TGTGCCATCAGCCTACTAGCGGGCTCCTACGAGCAGTACTTC.

In this sample, this clonotype turned up a few times. This chain joins TRBV7-9 and TRBJ2-7, with 10 bases matching TRBD2. Germline CDR1 reads SEHNR; CDR2 reads FQNEAQ (reference sequence). The CDR3 length is 15 residues. With V trimmed by 1 base and J by 6 bases, 6 bases remained unmatched. CDR3 sequence (DNA): TGTGCCAGCAGCTTAGGAGCGGGAGGGCCCGGCGAGCAGTACTTC. It specifies CASSLGAGGPGEQYF.

The V call is TRBV24-1, the J call TRBJ2-7, with TRBD1 matching 10 bases. This CDR3 has 13 amino acids. Germline CDR1 is KGHDR and CDR2 is SFDVKD. The trim removed 7 bases at V and 6 bases at J, leaving 5 bases unmatched. DNA of the CDR3: TGTGCCACCAGCCCGGGACAGGGGAGCGAGCAGTACTTC. This sequence encodes CATSPGQGSEQYF.

This chain joins TRBV18 and TRBJ1-5, with 7 bases that match TRBD1. The CDR3 extends over 14 amino acids. V trimming: 3 bases; J trimming: 7 bases; junction bases outside the gene matches: 6. From germline, CDR1 is KGHSH and CDR2 LQKENI. DNA of the CDR3: TGTGCCAGCTCACCCCGACAGGGCGGGCAGCCCCAGCATTTT. It encodes CASSPRQGGQPQHF. Using reference TRBV18 and TRBJ1-5 for the parts outside the CDR3, the full variable domain is NAGVMQNPRHLVRRRGQEARLRCSPMKGHSHVYWYRQLPEEGLKFMVYLQKENIIDESGMPKERFSAEFPKEGPSILRIQQVVRGDSAAYFCASSPRQGGQPQHFGDGTRLSIL.

V and J are TRBV24-1 and TRBJ2-1; a weak D match, TRBD2 (6 bases). This CDR3 has 14 amino acids. The V and J ends lost 6 bases and 3 bases respectively, with 11 bases between them. CDR1 and CDR2 (germline): KGHDR, SFDVKD. Written as DNA, the CDR3 is TGTGCCACCAGTTTAGGGACTCACTACAATGAGCAGTTCTTC. This sequence encodes CATSLGTHYNEQFF.

This chain uses TRBV20-1 with TRBJ2-1; 8 nucleotides agree with TRBD2. With 2 bases clipped from V and 6 bases from J, the junction kept 9 bases outside the gene matches. Germline values: CDR1 DFQATT, CDR2 SNEGSKA (reference sequence). CDR3 length: 15 amino acids. CDR3: CSARFLGTRINEQFF. CDR3 nucleotides: TGCAGTGCTAGATTCCTTGGGACTAGGATCAATGAGCAGTTCTTC.

The chain carries TRBV27 and TRBJ2-7; no clear D. The germline V gene has CDR1 MNHEY and CDR2 SMNVEV (reference sequence). The CDR3 spans 14 residues. V lost 5 bases and J lost 1, with 12 bases in between. CDR3 sequence (DNA): TGTGCCAGCAGTACTCAGGCCCGTTCCTACGAGCAGTACTTC. This encodes CASSTQARSYEQYF.

The rearrangement links TRBV12-3 or TRBV12-4 to TRBJ1-2; D is possibly TRBD1 (5 bases). V was trimmed by 4 bases and J by 5 bases, leaving 14 bases between them. There are 14 residues in the CDR3. The CDR3 nucleotides read TGTGCCAGCAGTTCCGGGGCTACCATTTATGGCTACACCTTC. Amino acids: CASSSGATIYGYTF.

This chain connects TRBV7-6 to TRBJ2-5; 7 bases agree with TRBD1. V was pared by 4 bases and J by 7 bases, with 9 bases of the junction left unmatched. CDR3 length: 14 residues. The germline V gene has CDR1 SGHVS and CDR2 FNYEAQ. The CDR3, as DNA: TGTGCCAGCAGCTCCCGGGACAGCTGGGGGACCCAGTACTTC. Amino acids: CASSSRDSWGTQYF.